This TCR beta chain was recovered during a study of blood T cell repertoires in COVID-19. Study-wide background: Acute and convalescent COVID-19 samples came from the United States, Italy and Spain.

CDR3 size: 15 residues. Germline V gives CDR1 LGHDT, CDR2 YNNKEL (reference sequence). After removal of 1 base from V and 4 bases from J, the junction contained 6 bases not matched to a gene. Libraries were prepared by immunoSEQ multiplex PCR; TCRdb keeps only in-frame clonotypes and omits some of them. Found here are around 70,000 clones, roughly 77% of them singletons; the top ten hold 9.7%. This chain joins TRBV3-1 (or the pseudogene TRBV3-2) and TRBJ2-7, with 8 positions matching TRBD1. The TCR originated in a human donor in a cohort sampled during active COVID-19. The sequenced material came from peripheral blood. The CDR3 DNA is TGTGCCAGCAGCCAAGGCGCAGGGGGCTTATACGAGCAGTACTTC. Its protein product is CASSQGAGGLYEQYF.